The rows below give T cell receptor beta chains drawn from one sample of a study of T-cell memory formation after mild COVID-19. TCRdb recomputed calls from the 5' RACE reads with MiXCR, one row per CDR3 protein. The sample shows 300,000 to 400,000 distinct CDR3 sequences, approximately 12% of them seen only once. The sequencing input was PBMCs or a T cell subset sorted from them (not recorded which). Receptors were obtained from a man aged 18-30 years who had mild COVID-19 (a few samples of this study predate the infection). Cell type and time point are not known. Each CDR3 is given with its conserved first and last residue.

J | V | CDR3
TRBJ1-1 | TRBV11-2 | CASSLDLQGTGAFF
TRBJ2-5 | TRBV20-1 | CSANFHTQETQYF
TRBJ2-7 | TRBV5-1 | CASSFWRGATYEQYF
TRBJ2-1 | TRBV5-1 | CASSLERGDWDEQFF
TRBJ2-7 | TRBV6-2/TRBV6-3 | CASSYSKETGDHEQYF
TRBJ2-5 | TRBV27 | CASSSPPQAQYF
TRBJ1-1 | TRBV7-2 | CASSLGSGGTEAFF
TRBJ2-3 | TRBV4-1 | CASSQSGSGTLGDTQYF
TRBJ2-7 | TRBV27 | CASSLAGIEQYF
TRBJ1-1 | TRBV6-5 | CASSLIDMNTEAFF
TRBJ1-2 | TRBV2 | CASSEALPGIVYGYTF
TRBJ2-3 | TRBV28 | CASSLRDKSTDTQYF
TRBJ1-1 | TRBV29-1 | CSVVVQGLAEAFF
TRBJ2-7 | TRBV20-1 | CSASREPYEQYF
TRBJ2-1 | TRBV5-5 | CASSQGAGGIYNEQFF
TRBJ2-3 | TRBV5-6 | CASSVGGNRIDTQYF
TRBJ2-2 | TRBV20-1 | CSANRGSGGAHGELFF
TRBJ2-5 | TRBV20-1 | CSARDNLAVQETQYF
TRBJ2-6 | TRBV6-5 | CASMDSGANVLTF
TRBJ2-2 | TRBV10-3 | CAISWGQGGGELFF
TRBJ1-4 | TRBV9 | CASSVGGGPYEKLFF
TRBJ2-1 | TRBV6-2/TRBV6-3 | CASSYSPGDEQFF
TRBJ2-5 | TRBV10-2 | CASSGSTGGEETQYF
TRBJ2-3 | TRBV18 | CASSPSADTQYF
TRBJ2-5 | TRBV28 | CASSSRQVFQETQYF
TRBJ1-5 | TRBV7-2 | CASSLGVEPGQGFSNQPQHF
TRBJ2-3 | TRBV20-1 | CSASGTTLNTDTQYF
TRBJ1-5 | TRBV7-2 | CASSLVSLGREPQHF
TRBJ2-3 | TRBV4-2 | CASSRPDRGGTDTQYF
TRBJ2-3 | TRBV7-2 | CASQLAGGVDTQYF
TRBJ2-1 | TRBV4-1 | CASSQAAGQNEQFF
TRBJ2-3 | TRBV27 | CASSTPGLAVADTQYF
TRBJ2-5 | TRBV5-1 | CASSLGRGLDQETQYF
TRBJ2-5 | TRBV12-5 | CASALPDRGRETQYF
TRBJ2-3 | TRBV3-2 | CASSQEATKTDTQYF
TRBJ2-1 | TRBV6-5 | CASGHRSGSSYNEQFF
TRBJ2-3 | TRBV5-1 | CASRLRGSADTQYF
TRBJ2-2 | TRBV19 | CASSPGDWYNINTGELFF
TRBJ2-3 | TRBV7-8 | CASSPSGPGGPDTDTQYF
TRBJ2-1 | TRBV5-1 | CASSWGLAGAYNEQFF
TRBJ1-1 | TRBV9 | CASGGDETEAFF
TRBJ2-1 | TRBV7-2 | CASRREDVSYNEQFF
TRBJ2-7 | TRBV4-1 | CASSQSSSGYEQYF
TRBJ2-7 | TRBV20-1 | CSGTTFSFSYEQYF
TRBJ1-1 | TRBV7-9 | CASSLGQVVEAFF
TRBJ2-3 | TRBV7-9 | CASRTGGFPDTQYF
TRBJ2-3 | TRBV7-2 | CASSSFADTQYF
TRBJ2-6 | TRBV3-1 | CASQNSGANVLTF
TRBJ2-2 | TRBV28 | CASRQRLTTGELFF
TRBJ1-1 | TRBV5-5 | CASNPAPNTEAFF
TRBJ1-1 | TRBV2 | CASSRYRDRGMNTEAFF
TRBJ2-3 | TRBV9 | CASSEWGFPDTQYF
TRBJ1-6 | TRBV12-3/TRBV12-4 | CASSPRQVSSPLHF
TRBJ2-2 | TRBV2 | CASSLIGVGELFF
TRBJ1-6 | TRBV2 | CASSADEGARSPLHF
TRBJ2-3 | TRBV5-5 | CASSFRGTGESDTQYF
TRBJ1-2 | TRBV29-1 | CSVHRGLGGIDYGYTF